A selection of T cell receptor beta chains follows, all from one sample in a study of blood T cells in healthy people across ages. TCRdb reprocessed the 5' RACE reads with MiXCR, giving one entry per CDR3 protein. The data show roughly 1.5 million distinct CDR3 sequences, with about 42% seen just once and around 4% held by the top ten. Sample: blood. The source of these receptors is a woman aged 18-35 years in good health. The CDR3 runs from the conserved cysteine through the conserved F or W. The D gene is left open where the match is weak. Size is stated for part of the rows, as once, few or many counts, or as a class when the clone is expanded.

v_gene: TRBV4-3; d_gene: -; abundance: -; j_gene: TRBJ1-2; CDR3aa: CASSQGSGAANYGYTF; CDR3nt: TGCGCCAGCAGCCAAGGCTCGGGGGCGGCTAACTATGGCTACACCTTC
v_gene: TRBV11-2; d_gene: TRBD2; abundance: -; j_gene: TRBJ2-1; CDR3aa: CASGGRSSGSYNEQFF; CDR3nt: TGTGCCAGCGGGGGTAGGTCTAGCGGCTCCTACAATGAGCAGTTCTTC
v_gene: TRBV29-1; d_gene: -; abundance: few; j_gene: TRBJ2-7; CDR3aa: CSVGDQTHYYEQYF; CDR3nt: TGCAGCGTTGGGGACCAGACTCATTACTACGAGCAGTACTTC
v_gene: TRBV7-8; d_gene: TRBD1; abundance: -; j_gene: TRBJ2-5; CDR3aa: CASSAAGGARNEQYF; CDR3nt: TGTGCCAGCAGCGCCGCAGGGGGCGCACGCAATGAGCAGTACTTC
v_gene: TRBV20-1; d_gene: TRBD2; abundance: -; j_gene: TRBJ2-3; CDR3aa: CSARDRQRGSTDTQYF; CDR3nt: TGCAGTGCTAGAGATCGACAGCGGGGTAGCACAGATACGCAGTATTTT
v_gene: TRBV5-1; d_gene: TRBD1; abundance: -; j_gene: TRBJ1-5; CDR3aa: CASSTTGPNQPQHF; CDR3nt: TGCGCCAGCAGCACGACAGGGCCCAATCAGCCCCAGCATTTT
v_gene: TRBV20-1; d_gene: -; abundance: -; j_gene: TRBJ2-3; CDR3aa: CSATQLAKMADTQYF; CDR3nt: TGCAGTGCAACCCAACTAGCAAAGATGGCAGATACGCAGTATTTT
v_gene: TRBV11-2; d_gene: TRBD1; abundance: -; j_gene: TRBJ2-7; CDR3aa: CASSLNIRTGASPYEQYF; CDR3nt: TGTGCCAGCAGCTTAAATATTCGGACAGGGGCCTCACCCTACGAGCAGTACTTC
v_gene: TRBV29-1; d_gene: TRBD2; abundance: few; j_gene: TRBJ2-4; CDR3aa: CSAVGGSSYNEQYF; CDR3nt: TGCAGCGCTGTGGGCGGGAGTAGTTACAATGAGCAGTACTTC
v_gene: TRBV15; d_gene: -; abundance: once; j_gene: TRBJ2-7; CDR3aa: CATSRIREYPYEQYF; CDR3nt: TGTGCCACCAGCAGGATCAGGGAATACCCCTACGAGCAGTACTTC
v_gene: TRBV7-2; d_gene: -; abundance: -; j_gene: TRBJ1-4; CDR3aa: CASSLTGVYEKLFF; CDR3nt: TGTGCCAGCAGCTTAACGGGGGTGTATGAAAAACTGTTTTTT
v_gene: TRBV6-1; d_gene: -; abundance: -; j_gene: TRBJ2-5; CDR3aa: CASTLYVWETQYF; CDR3nt: TGTGCCAGCACCCTCTACGTTTGGGAGACCCAGTACTTC
v_gene: TRBV20-1; d_gene: TRBD2; abundance: -; j_gene: TRBJ2-7; CDR3aa: CSARDVLAGGHEQYF; CDR3nt: TGCAGTGCTAGAGATGTACTAGCGGGAGGCCACGAGCAGTACTTC
v_gene: TRBV2; d_gene: -; abundance: -; j_gene: TRBJ2-2; CDR3aa: CASSEGPGTSAGELFF; CDR3nt: TGTGCCAGCAGTGAAGGTCCAGGGACGTCCGCCGGGGAGCTGTTTTTT
v_gene: TRBV14; d_gene: -; abundance: -; j_gene: TRBJ1-1; CDR3aa: CASSPNGMNTEAFF; CDR3nt: TGTGCCAGCAGCCCAAATGGGATGAACACTGAAGCTTTCTTT
v_gene: TRBV6-2/TRBV6-3; d_gene: -; abundance: few; j_gene: TRBJ2-7; CDR3aa: CASRPWDGVYEQYF; CDR3nt: TGTGCCAGCAGGCCTTGGGACGGGGTCTACGAGCAGTACTTC